These 10 T cell receptor beta chains were sequenced from one sample in a study of cytomegalovirus exposure and HLA in healthy donors (dated by TCRdb to about 2017). The library came from the immunoSEQ multiplex PCR assay. For the multiplex PCR, a mixture combining 60 forward primers for TCR Vbeta segments and 13 reverse primers for TCR Jbeta segments was used. TCRdb's version of the immuneACCESS table is confined to in-frame rearrangements and falls short of the full clone set. An unresolved V gene accounts for under half of the shortfall where checked; the remainder is of unknown origin. The sample table records around 100,000 clones; roughly 74% of these occur just once. The top ten constitute roughly 0.87% of the sample. Sequencing used PBMCs. These receptors all stem from a woman in her 30s in good health and CMV-seronegative.

This clone was detected a few times. This chain links TRBV6-6 with TRBJ1-6; 7 bases fit TRBD1. From germline, CDR1 is MNHNY and CDR2 SVGAGI (reference sequence). This CDR3 is 16 amino acids long. With V trimmed by 4 bases and J by 7 bases, 10 bases remained unmatched. The CDR3 loop is CASSSPPTGTNSPLHF. The CDR3 DNA reads as TGTGCCAGCAGTTCCCCCCCGACAGGGACGAATTCACCCCTCCACTTT.

V gene TRBV5-1 combines with J gene TRBJ2-2; 7 positions agree with TRBD2. The CDR3 is 14 amino acids. Germline assignment: CDR1 SGHRS and CDR2 YFSETQ. Trimming cost V 3 bases and J 7 bases; bases outside gene matches: 6. CDR3 loop: CASSWSGDLGELFF. DNA for the CDR3: TGCGCCAGCAGCTGGAGCGGGGACCTCGGGGAGCTGTTTTTT. Variable domain in full (rest from reference TRBV5-1 and TRBJ2-2): KAGVTQTPRYLIKTRGQQVTLSCSPISGHRSVSWYQQTPGQGLQFLFEYFSETQRNKGNFPGRFSGRQFSNSRSEMNVSTLELGDSALYLCASSWSGDLGELFFGEGSRLTVL.

The V call is TRBV5-4, the J call TRBJ2-7; possible D gene TRBD2, 6 bases. Germline V gives CDR1 SGHNT, CDR2 YYREEE (reference sequence). The CDR3 consists of 15 residues. Trimming took 4 bases from V and 5 from J, leaving 19 bases between them. The CDR3 nucleotides are TGTGCCAGCAGCCCCTACACGGGGATAGCGGACGAGCAGTACTTC. Translated: CASSPYTGIADEQYF.

The J gene is TRBJ1-5, the V gene TRBV2; D may be TRBD1 (6 bases). Looked up from germline, CDR1 is SNHLY and CDR2 is FYNNEI. The CDR3 loop spans 15 amino acids. The ends were cut back, 6 bases at V and 0 bases at J, with 12 bases in the middle. The CDR3 bases are TGTGCCAGCAGGACAGGCGGTTATAGCAATCAGCCCCAGCATTTT. It is translated as CASRTGGYSNQPQHF.

J is TRBJ1-4 and V is TRBV18; 8 nucleotides line up with TRBD1. The V gene end was trimmed by 1 base and the J gene end by 7 bases; junction bases not matched to a gene: 2. Germline CDR1 reads KGHSH; CDR2 reads LQKENI. CDR3 length: 14 residues. In DNA, the CDR3 is TGTGCCAGCTCACCACGGACAGGGACTGAAAAACTGTTTTTT. Its translation: CASSPRTGTEKLFF.

This clone has just one count. V usage is TRBV21-1 and J usage is TRBJ2-2; the tabulated D call, TRBD2, remains unverified against the DNA. TRBV21-1 is assigned pseudogene status. The CDR3 totals 14 residues. CDR3 sequence: CATLERTNTGELFF. DNA of the CDR3: TGTGCCACACTGGAGAGGACTAACACCGGGGAGCTGTTTTTT.

The V gene is TRBV4-3, the J gene TRBJ2-3; 10 bases agree with TRBD1. The CDR3 extends over 17 amino acids. Germline lookup yields CDR1 LGHNA and CDR2 YSLEER. V was clipped by 3 bases and J by 2 bases; unmatched bases: 8. As DNA, the CDR3 is TGCGCCAGCAGCCACCCCCGGGACAGGGGATCCACAGATACGCAGTATTTT. Translating it yields CASSHPRDRGSTDTQYF.

This clone appeared a few times. This chain uses TRBV5-4 with TRBJ2-5, with a possible D match to TRBD2 (6 bases). Trimming took 4 bases from V and 3 from J, leaving 19 bases between them. Germline V gene data show CDR1 as SGHNT and CDR2 as YYREEE (reference sequence). CDR3 length: 16 residues. Written as DNA, the CDR3 is TGTGCCAGCAGCCCAGGCGTACTAGCTGGGGAAGAGACCCAGTACTTC. The encoded protein is CASSPGVLAGEETQYF. The variable domain in full, completed from reference TRBV5-4 and TRBJ2-5, reads ETGVTQSPTHLIKTRGQQVTLRCSSQSGHNTVSWYQQALGQGPQFIFQYYREEENGRGNFPPRFSGLQFPNYSSELNVNALELDDSALYLCASSPGVLAGEETQYFGPGTRLLVL.

The chain recombines TRBV7-2 with TRBJ1-2; 11 bases match TRBD1. Germline CDR1 SGHTA, CDR2 FQGNSA. The CDR3 has 18 amino acids. Trimming cost V 4 bases and J 8 bases; bases outside gene matches: 18. CDR3 amino acids: CASSYSPSGTGGSGGYTF. CDR3 sequence (DNA): TGTGCCAGCAGCTATTCCCCTTCCGGGACAGGGGGTTCGGGAGGCTACACCTTC.

This clone has a single count. This chain uses TRBV29-1 with TRBJ1-1; D is unclear. The ends were cut back, 4 bases at V and 1 base at J, with 10 bases in the middle. CDR1 SQVTM and CDR2 ANQGSEA come from the germline V gene. The CDR3 covers 13 residues. The CDR3 spells CSVAEGANTEAFF. CDR3 sequence (DNA): TGCAGCGTTGCGGAGGGAGCGAACACTGAAGCTTTCTTT.